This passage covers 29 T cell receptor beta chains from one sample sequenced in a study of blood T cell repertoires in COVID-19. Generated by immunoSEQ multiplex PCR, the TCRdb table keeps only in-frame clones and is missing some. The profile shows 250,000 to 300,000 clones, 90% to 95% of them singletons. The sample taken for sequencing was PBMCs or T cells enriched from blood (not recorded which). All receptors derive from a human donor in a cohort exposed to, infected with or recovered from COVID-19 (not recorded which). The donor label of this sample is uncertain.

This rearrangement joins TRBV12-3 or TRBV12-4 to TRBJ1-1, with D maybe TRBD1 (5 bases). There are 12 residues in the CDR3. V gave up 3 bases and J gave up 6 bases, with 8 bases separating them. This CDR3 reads CASSFGGAEAFF. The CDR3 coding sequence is TGTGCCAGCAGTTTCGGGGGGGCTGAAGCTTTCTTT.

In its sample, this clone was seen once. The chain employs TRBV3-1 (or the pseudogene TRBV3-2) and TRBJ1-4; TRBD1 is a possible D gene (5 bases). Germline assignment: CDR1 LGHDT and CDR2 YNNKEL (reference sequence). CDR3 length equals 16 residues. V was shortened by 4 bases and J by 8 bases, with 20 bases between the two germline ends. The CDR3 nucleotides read TGTGCCAGCAGCCTCCGCGCAGGGCAGGGTGGGGAAAAACTGTTTTTT. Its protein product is CASSLRAGQGGEKLFF.

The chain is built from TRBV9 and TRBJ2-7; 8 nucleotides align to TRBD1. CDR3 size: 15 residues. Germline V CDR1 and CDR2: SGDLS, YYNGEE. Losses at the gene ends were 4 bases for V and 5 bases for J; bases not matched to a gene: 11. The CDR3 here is CASSFDSSGGDEQYF. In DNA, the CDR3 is TGTGCCAGCAGCTTCGATTCGTCAGGGGGCGACGAGCAGTACTTC.

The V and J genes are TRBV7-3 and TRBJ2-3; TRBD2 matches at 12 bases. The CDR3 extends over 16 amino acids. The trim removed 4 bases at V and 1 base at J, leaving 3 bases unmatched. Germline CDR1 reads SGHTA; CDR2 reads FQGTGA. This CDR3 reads CASSSTSGGRTDTQYF. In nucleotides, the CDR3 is TGTGCCAGCAGCTCGACTAGCGGGGGACGCACAGATACGCAGTATTTT.

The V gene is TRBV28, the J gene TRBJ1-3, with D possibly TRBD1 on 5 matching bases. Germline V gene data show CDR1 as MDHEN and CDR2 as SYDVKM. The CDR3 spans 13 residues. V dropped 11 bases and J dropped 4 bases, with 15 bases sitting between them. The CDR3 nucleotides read TGTGCCGTCTTCGGACACGCCGGAAACACCATATATTTT. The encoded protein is CAVFGHAGNTIYF. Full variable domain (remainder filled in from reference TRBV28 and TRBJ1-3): DVKVTQSSRYLVKRTGEKVFLECVQDMDHENMFWYRQDPGLGLRLIYFSYDVKMKEKGDIPEGYSVSREKKERFSLILESASTNQTSMYLCAVFGHAGNTIYFGEGSWLTVV.

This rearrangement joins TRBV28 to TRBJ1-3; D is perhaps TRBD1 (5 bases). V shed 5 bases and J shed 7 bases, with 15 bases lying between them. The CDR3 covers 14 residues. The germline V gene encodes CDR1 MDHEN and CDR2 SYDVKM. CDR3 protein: CASSPGSVRNTIYF. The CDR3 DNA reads TGTGCCAGCAGTCCAGGGTCTGTCAGGAACACCATATATTTT.

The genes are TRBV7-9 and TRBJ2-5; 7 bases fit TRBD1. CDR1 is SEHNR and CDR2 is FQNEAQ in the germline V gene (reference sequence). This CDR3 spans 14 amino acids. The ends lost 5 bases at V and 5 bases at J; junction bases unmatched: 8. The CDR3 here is CASSPGQVEETQYF. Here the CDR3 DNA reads TGTGCCAGCAGCCCTGGACAGGTCGAGGAGACCCAGTACTTC.

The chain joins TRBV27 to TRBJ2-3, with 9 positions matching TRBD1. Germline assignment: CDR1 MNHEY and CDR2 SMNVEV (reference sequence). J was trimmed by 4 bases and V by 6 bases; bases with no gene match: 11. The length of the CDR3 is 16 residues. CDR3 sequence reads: CASSFVLTGGADTQYF. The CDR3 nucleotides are TGTGCCAGCAGCTTCGTACTGACAGGGGGGGCAGATACGCAGTATTTT.

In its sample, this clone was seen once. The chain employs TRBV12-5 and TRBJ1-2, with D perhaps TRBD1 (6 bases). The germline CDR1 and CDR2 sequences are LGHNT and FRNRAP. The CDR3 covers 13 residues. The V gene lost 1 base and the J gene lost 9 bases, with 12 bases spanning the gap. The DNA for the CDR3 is TGTGCTAGTGGTTTGGGGCACAGGGAAAGCTACACCTTC. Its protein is CASGLGHRESYTF. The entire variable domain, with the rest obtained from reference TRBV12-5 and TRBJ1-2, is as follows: DARVTQTPRHKVTEMGQEVTMRCQPILGHNTVFWYRQTMMQGLELLAYFRNRAPLDDSGMPKDRFSAEMPDATLATLKIQPSEPRDSAVYFCASGLGHRESYTFGSGTRLTVV.

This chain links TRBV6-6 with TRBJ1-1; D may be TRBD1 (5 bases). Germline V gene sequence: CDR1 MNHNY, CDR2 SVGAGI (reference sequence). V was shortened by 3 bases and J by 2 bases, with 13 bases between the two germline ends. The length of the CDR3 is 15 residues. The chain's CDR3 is CASSYRRVSNTEAFF. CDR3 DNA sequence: TGTGCCAGCAGTTATCGCAGGGTTAGTAACACTGAAGCTTTCTTT.

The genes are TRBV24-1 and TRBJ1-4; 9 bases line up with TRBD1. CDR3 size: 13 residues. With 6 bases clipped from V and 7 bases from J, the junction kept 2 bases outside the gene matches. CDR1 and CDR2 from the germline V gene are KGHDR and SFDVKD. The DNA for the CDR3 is TGTGCCACCAGTATGGGACAGGGTGAAAAACTGTTTTTT. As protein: CATSMGQGEKLFF.

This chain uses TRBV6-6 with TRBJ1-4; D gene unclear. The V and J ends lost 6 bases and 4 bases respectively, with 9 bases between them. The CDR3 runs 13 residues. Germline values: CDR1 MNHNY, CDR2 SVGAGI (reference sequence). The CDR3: CASREDGNEKLFF. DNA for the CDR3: TGTGCCAGCAGGGAGGACGGTAATGAAAAACTGTTTTTT.

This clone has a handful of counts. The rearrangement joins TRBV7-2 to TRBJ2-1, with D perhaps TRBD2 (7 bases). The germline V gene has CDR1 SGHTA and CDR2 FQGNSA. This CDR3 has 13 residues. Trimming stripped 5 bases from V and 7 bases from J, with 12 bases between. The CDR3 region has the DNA TGTGCCAGCAGCGGGGGGGCGGGAAATGAGCAGTTCTTC. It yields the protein CASSGGAGNEQFF.

This CDR3 is CASSLPVGGTDTQYF. In nucleotides, the CDR3 is TGCGCCAGCAGCTTACCGGTGGGCGGCACAGATACGCAGTATTTT. The chain links TRBV5-1 to TRBJ2-3; no reliable D call. The CDR3 sequence is 15 residues long. The germline gives CDR1 SGHRS, CDR2 YFSETQ. V lost 2 bases, J lost 1 base, and 11 bases lay in between.

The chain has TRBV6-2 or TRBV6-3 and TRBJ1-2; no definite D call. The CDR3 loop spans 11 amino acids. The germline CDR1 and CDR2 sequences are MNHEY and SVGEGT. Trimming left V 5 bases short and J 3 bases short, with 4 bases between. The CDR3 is CASSLDYGYTF. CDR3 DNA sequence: TGTGCCAGCAGTCTCGACTATGGCTACACCTTC.

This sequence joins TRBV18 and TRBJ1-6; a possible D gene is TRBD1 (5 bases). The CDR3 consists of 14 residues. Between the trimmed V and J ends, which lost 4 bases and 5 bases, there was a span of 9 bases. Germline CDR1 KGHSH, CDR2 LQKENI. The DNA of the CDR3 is TGTGCCAGCTCACAGGGGTACGATAATTCACCCCTCCACTTT. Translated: CASSQGYDNSPLHF.

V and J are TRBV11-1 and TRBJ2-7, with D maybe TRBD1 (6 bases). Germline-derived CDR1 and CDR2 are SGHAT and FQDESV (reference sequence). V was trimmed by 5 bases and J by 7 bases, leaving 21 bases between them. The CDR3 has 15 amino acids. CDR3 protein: CASSPYTYRAREQYF. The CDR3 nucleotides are TGTGCCAGCAGCCCCTACACCTACAGGGCGCGGGAGCAGTACTTC.

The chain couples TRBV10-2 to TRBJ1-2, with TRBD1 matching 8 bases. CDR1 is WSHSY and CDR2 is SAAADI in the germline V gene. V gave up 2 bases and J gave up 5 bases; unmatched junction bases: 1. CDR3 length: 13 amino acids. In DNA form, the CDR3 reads TGCGCCAGCAGTGAGGACAGGGGATATGGCTACACCTTC. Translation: CASSEDRGYGYTF.

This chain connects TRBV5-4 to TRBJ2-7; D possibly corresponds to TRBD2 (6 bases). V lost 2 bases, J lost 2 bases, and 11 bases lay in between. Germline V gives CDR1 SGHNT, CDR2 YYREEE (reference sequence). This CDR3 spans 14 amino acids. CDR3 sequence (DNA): TGTGCCAGCAGCTTTTCAGGAGGGGCCTACGAGCAGTACTTC. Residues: CASSFSGGAYEQYF. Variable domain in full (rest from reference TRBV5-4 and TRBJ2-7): ETGVTQSPTHLIKTRGQQVTLRCSSQSGHNTVSWYQQALGQGPQFIFQYYREEENGRGNFPPRFSGLQFPNYSSELNVNALELDDSALYLCASSFSGGAYEQYFGPGTRLTVT.

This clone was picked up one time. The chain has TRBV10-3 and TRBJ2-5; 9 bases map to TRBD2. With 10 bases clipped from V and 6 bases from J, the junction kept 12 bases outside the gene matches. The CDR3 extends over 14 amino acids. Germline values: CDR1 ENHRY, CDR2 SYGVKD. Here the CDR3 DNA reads TGTGCCACACAGAGGGCGGGGGGGCCAAAGACCCAGTACTTC. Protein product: CATQRAGGPKTQYF.

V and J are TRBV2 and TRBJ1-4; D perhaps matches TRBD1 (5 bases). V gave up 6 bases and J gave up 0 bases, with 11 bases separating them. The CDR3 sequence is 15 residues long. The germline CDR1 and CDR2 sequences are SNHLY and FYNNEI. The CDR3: CASRGGIATNEKLFF. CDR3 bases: TGTGCCAGCAGGGGGGGGATTGCAACTAATGAAAAACTGTTTTTT.

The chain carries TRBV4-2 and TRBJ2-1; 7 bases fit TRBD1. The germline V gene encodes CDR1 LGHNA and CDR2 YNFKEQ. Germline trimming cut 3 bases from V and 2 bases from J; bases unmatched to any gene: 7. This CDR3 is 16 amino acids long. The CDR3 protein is CASSHITGTAYNEQFF. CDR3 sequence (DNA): TGTGCCAGCAGCCATATAACCGGGACAGCCTACAATGAGCAGTTCTTC.

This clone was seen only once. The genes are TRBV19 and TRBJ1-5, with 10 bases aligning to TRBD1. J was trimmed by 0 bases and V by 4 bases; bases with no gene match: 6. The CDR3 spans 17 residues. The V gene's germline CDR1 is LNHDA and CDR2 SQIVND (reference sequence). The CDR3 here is CASSTRTGGYSNQPQHF. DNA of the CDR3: TGTGCCAGTAGTACCCGGACAGGGGGATATAGCAATCAGCCCCAGCATTTT.

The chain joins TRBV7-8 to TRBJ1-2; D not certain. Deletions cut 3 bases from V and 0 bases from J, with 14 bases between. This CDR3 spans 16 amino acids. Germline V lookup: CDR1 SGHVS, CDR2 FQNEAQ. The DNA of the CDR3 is TGTGCCAGCAGCTTTTTCCCCGATCCAGCTAACTATGGCTACACCTTC. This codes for CASSFFPDPANYGYTF.

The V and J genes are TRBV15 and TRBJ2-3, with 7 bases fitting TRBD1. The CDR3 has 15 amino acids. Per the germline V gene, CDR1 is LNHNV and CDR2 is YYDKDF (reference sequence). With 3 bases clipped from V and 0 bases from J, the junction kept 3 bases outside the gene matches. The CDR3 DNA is TGTGCCACCAGCAGGGGGACAGTTAGCACAGATACGCAGTATTTT. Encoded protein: CATSRGTVSTDTQYF.

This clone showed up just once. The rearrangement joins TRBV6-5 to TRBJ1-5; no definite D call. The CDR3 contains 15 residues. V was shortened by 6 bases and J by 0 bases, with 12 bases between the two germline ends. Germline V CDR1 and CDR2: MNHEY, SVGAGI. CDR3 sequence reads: CASSRSPYSNQPQHF. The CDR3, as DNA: TGTGCCAGCAGCCGTAGTCCGTATAGCAATCAGCCCCAGCATTTT.

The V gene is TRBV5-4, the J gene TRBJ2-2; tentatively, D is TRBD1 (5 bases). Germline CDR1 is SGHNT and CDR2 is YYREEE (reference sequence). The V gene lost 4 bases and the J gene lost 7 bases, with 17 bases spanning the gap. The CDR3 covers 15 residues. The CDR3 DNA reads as TGTGCCAGCAGCCTGAAACAGGACATACGCGGGGAGCTGTTTTTT. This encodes CASSLKQDIRGELFF.

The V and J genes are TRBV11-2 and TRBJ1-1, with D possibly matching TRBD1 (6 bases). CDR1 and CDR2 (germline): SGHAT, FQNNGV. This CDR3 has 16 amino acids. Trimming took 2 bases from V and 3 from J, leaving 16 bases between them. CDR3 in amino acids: CASSLRDISGDTEAFF. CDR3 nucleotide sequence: TGTGCCAGCAGCTTAAGGGACATCTCAGGGGACACTGAAGCTTTCTTT.

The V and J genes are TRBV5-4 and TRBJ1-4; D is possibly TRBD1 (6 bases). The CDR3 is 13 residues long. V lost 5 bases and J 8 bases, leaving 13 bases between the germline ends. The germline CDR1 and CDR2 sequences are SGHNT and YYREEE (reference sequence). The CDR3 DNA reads TGTGCCAGCAGTCCGGGACAAGGCGAAAAACTGTTTTTT. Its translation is CASSPGQGEKLFF.